The 22 T cell receptor beta chains below come from one sample, sequenced in a study of blood T cell repertoires in COVID-19. Profiling relied on immunoSEQ multiplex PCR, and the TCRdb table lists in-frame clones only, not all of them. The sample includes around 190,000 clones, about 79% of them seen just once. Sequencing was carried out using peripheral blood. Receptor source: a human donor in a cohort sampled during active COVID-19.

V and J are TRBV27 and TRBJ2-5, with 7 bases that match TRBD1. The CDR3 has 16 residues. Germline values: CDR1 MNHEY, CDR2 SMNVEV (reference sequence). V lost 8 bases and J lost 5; bases outside the gene matches: 17. CDR3 in DNA: TGTGCCAGCTCTACCCTATCCAGGGGGAGTCAGGAGACCCAGTACTTC. Residues: CASSTLSRGSQETQYF.

This clone appeared a few times. V gene TRBV5-4 combines with J gene TRBJ2-7; 7 nucleotides line up with TRBD2. With V trimmed by 4 bases and J by 7 bases, 20 bases remained unmatched. Germline V lookup: CDR1 SGHNT, CDR2 YYREEE (reference sequence). This CDR3 contains 17 residues. CDR3 amino acids: CASSPGGSGLVRWEQYF. The DNA for the CDR3 is TGTGCCAGCAGCCCCGGCGGTAGCGGGTTGGTGCGTTGGGAGCAGTACTTC.

The rearrangement uses TRBV18 and TRBJ1-1; TRBD1 aligns across 9 bases. The V segment lost 4 bases and the J segment 4 bases; nucleotides outside the gene matches: 7. Germline V gene sequence: CDR1 KGHSH, CDR2 LQKENI. This CDR3 has 15 residues. CDR3 nucleotides: TGTGCCAGCTCACTACCTACAGGGGGCCCCACTGAAGCTTTCTTT. Residues: CASSLPTGGPTEAFF.

The CDR3 is CASTDPRDEAFF. The CDR3, as DNA: TGTGCCAGCACCGACCCGAGGGATGAAGCTTTCTTT. The genes are TRBV6-5 and TRBJ1-1; no clear D gene. Trimming took off 7 bases at V and 7 bases at J, with 13 bases between the two ends. The length of the CDR3 is 12 residues. The germline V gene encodes CDR1 MNHEY and CDR2 SVGAGI.

The chain combines TRBV24-1 with TRBJ2-5; no reliable D call. This CDR3 is 13 amino acids long. Germline loops: CDR1 KGHDR, CDR2 SFDVKD. V was trimmed by 6 bases and J by 9 bases, leaving 16 bases between them. The CDR3 bases are TGTGCCACCAGTCGCGACAAGTCTGTGGCCCAGTACTTC. This encodes CATSRDKSVAQYF.

This rearrangement joins TRBV11-2 to TRBJ2-5, with 13 bases identical to TRBD2. Germline lookup yields CDR1 SGHAT and CDR2 FQNNGV. The CDR3 has 16 residues. Trimming cost V 6 bases and J 7 bases; bases outside gene matches: 11. The DNA for the CDR3 is TGTGCCAGCAGAACGGGACTAGCGGGAACGATAGGGACCCAGTACTTC. Translation: CASRTGLAGTIGTQYF.

CDR3 loop: CASSLRLSGRLYEQYF. The DNA for the CDR3 is TGTGCCAGCAGTTTAAGACTTAGCGGGAGGTTATACGAGCAGTACTTC. The chain joins TRBV27 to TRBJ2-7; the match to TRBD2 covers 10 bases. Trimming took 2 bases from V and 4 from J; bases not matched to a gene: 8. CDR1 and CDR2 from the germline V gene are MNHEY and SMNVEV (reference sequence). This CDR3 has 16 amino acids.

The chain couples TRBV30 to TRBJ2-7, with 7 bases that match TRBD1. Trimming removed 5 bases from V and 3 bases from J; junction bases left unmatched: 4. The CDR3 is 12 residues long. Germline V gives CDR1 GTSNPN, CDR2 SVGIG (reference sequence). CDR3 amino acids: CAWGTGVYEQYF. Here the CDR3 DNA reads TGTGCCTGGGGAACAGGGGTCTACGAGCAGTACTTC.

This clone was recorded once. The chain employs TRBV5-1 and TRBJ2-3, with a weak D call TRBD2 (6 bases). CDR3 length: 16 amino acids. Germline assignment: CDR1 SGHRS and CDR2 YFSETQ. V gave up 0 bases and J gave up 2 bases, with 13 bases separating them. The CDR3 region is CASSLAPAGYTDTQYF. DNA of the CDR3: TGCGCCAGCAGCTTGGCCCCGGCGGGGTACACAGATACGCAGTATTTT.

This clone occurred once. The rearrangement joins TRBV2 to TRBJ2-7; TRBD2 aligns across 13 bases. The junction had 3 bases not matched to a gene; V was cut back by 6 bases and J by 4 bases. The CDR3 runs to 14 residues. Germline CDR1 SNHLY, CDR2 FYNNEI. The CDR3 sequence: CASRLAGGNYEQYF. CDR3 coding DNA: TGTGCCAGCAGACTAGCGGGAGGGAATTACGAGCAGTACTTC.

The chain joins TRBV11-3 to TRBJ2-2; 8 bases agree with TRBD2. The CDR3 spans 16 residues. Germline values: CDR1 SGHNT, CDR2 YENEEA. V gave up 1 base and J gave up 4 bases; unmatched junction bases: 5. The DNA of the CDR3 is TGTGCCAGCAGCTTAGCGGGAGGGCCGACCACCGGGGAGCTGTTTTTT. Protein sequence: CASSLAGGPTTGELFF.

V usage is TRBV11-2 and J usage is TRBJ2-7, with D maybe TRBD2 (5 bases). V gave up 1 base and J gave up 6 bases, with 13 bases separating them. Germline V gene lookup returns CDR1 SGHAT and CDR2 FQNNGV. This CDR3 is 14 amino acids long. The CDR3 DNA reads as TGTGCCAGCAGCTTAGGGTTCGTAGGAGGCGAGCAGTACTTC. This codes for CASSLGFVGGEQYF.

The J gene is TRBJ1-4, the V gene TRBV3-1 (or the pseudogene TRBV3-2); 9 nucleotides agree with TRBD1. Germline CDR1 LGHDT, CDR2 YNNKEL (reference sequence). Trimming removed 4 bases from V and 7 bases from J; junction bases left unmatched: 7. The CDR3 has 15 amino acids. CDR3 nucleotides: TGTGCCAGCAGCCCTGGGACAGGGACGGGTGAAAAACTGTTTTTT. Translating gives CASSPGTGTGEKLFF.

This sequence joins TRBV5-1 and TRBJ2-7; the match to TRBD2 covers 11 bases. J gave up 2 bases and V 4 bases, and 8 bases lay outside the gene matches. Germline V gene data show CDR1 as SGHRS and CDR2 as YFSETQ. The CDR3 is 16 amino acids. CDR3: CASSTQFSGRAYEQYF. In nucleotides, the CDR3 is TGCGCCAGCAGCACCCAATTTAGCGGGAGGGCCTACGAGCAGTACTTC.

The rearrangement joins TRBV18 to TRBJ2-1; maybe TRBD2 (5 bases). Trimming pared 3 bases from V and 2 bases from J, leaving 11 bases between. The CDR3 loop spans 15 amino acids. The germline CDR1 and CDR2 sequences are KGHSH and LQKENI. The CDR3, as DNA: TGTGCCAGCTCACCCTCGGGATACACCTACAATGAGCAGTTCTTC. Translated, it gives CASSPSGYTYNEQFF.

The chain combines TRBV5-4 with TRBJ2-5, with 7 bases fitting TRBD2. V was clipped by 0 bases and J by 0 bases; unmatched bases: 5. From germline, CDR1 is SGHNT and CDR2 YYREEE (reference sequence). This CDR3 spans 16 amino acids. CDR3 loop: CASSLGLAENQETQYF. CDR3 coding DNA: TGTGCCAGCAGCTTGGGTCTAGCGGAGAACCAAGAGACCCAGTACTTC. Full variable domain (outside the CDR3, taken from reference TRBV5-4 and TRBJ2-5): ETGVTQSPTHLIKTRGQQVTLRCSSQSGHNTVSWYQQALGQGPQFIFQYYREEENGRGNFPPRFSGLQFPNYSSELNVNALELDDSALYLCASSLGLAENQETQYFGPGTRLLVL.

This rearrangement joins TRBV19 to TRBJ2-1; TRBD1 matches at 8 bases. The junction had 15 bases not matched to a gene; V was cut back by 3 bases and J by 8 bases. The germline CDR1 and CDR2 sequences are LNHDA and SQIVND (reference sequence). The length of the CDR3 is 17 residues. CDR3 in DNA: TGTGCCAGTAGTATGGGTTCCGGGACAGGCGGCCTTTATGAGCAGTTCTTC. Translating gives CASSMGSGTGGLYEQFF.

This clone was counted at least ten times. This rearrangement joins TRBV6-5 to TRBJ2-3; perhaps TRBD2 as D (6 bases). The CDR3 has 12 amino acids. V was shortened by 10 bases and J by 3 bases, with 11 bases between the two germline ends. Per the germline V gene, CDR1 is MNHEY and CDR2 is SVGAGI. This CDR3 reads CAIPRGTDTQYF. As DNA, the CDR3 is TGTGCCATCCCTCGGGGGACAGATACGCAGTATTTT.

V is TRBV7-9 and J is TRBJ2-5; 9 bases line up with TRBD1. J was trimmed by 5 bases and V by 6 bases; bases with no gene match: 4. Germline CDR1 SEHNR, CDR2 FQNEAQ (reference sequence). The CDR3 covers 13 residues. In nucleotides, the CDR3 is TGTGCCAGCAGAACAGGGGGCGAGGAGACCCAGTACTTC. It encodes CASRTGGEETQYF.

The V gene is TRBV9, the J gene TRBJ2-5; 7 nucleotides line up with TRBD2. Germline trimming cut 0 bases from V and 0 bases from J; bases unmatched to any gene: 5. The CDR3 runs to 16 residues. Germline V gives CDR1 SGDLS, CDR2 YYNGEE. DNA for the CDR3: TGTGCCAGCAGCGTAGGCCCAGCGGGATACCAAGAGACCCAGTACTTC. Its protein product is CASSVGPAGYQETQYF.

CDR3 bases: TGCGCCAGCAGCTTGGGACAGCAAGGATCACCCCTCCACTTT. Protein: CASSLGQQGSPLHF. This chain joins TRBV5-1 and TRBJ1-6; TRBD1 is a possible D gene (5 bases). Trimming took 0 bases from V and 10 from J, leaving 11 bases between them. The CDR3 is made up of 14 amino acids. Germline CDR1 reads SGHRS; CDR2 reads YFSETQ. The complete variable domain, with remaining parts taken from reference TRBV5-1 and TRBJ1-6, reads KAGVTQTPRYLIKTRGQQVTLSCSPISGHRSVSWYQQTPGQGLQFLFEYFSETQRNKGNFPGRFSGRQFSNSRSEMNVSTLELGDSALYLCASSLGQQGSPLHFGNGTRLTVT.

This sequence joins TRBV19 and TRBJ2-7; D possibly corresponds to TRBD2 (6 bases). The CDR3 is made up of 14 amino acids. Germline V CDR1 and CDR2: LNHDA, SQIVND (reference sequence). The germline V and J ends were trimmed by 5 bases and 5 bases, with 16 bases remaining between them. CDR3 coding DNA: TGTGCCAGTAGTCCACAAGCGGGCTGGGACGAGCAGTACTTC. Translation: CASSPQAGWDEQYF. Looking up the rest from reference TRBV19 and TRBJ2-7 gives the full variable domain: DGGITQSPKYLFRKEGQNVTLSCEQNLNHDAMYWYRQDPGQGLRLIYYSQIVNDFQKGDIAEGYSVSREKKESFPLTVTSAQKNPTAFYLCASSPQAGWDEQYFGPGTRLTVT.